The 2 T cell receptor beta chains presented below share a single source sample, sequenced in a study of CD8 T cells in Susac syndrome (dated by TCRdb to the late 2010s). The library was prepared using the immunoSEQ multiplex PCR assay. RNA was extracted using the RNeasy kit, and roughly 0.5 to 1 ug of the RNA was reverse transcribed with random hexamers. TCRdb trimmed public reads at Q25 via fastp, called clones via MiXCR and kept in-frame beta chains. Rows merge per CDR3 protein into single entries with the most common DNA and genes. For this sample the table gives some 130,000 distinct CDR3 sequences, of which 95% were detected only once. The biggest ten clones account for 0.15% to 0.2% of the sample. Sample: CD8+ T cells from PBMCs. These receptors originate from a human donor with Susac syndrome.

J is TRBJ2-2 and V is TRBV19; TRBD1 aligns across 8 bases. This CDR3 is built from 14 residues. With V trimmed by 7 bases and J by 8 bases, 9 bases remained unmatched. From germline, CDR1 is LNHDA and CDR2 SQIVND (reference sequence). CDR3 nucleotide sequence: TGTGCCAGTACAGGACAGGGTGGTTTGGGGGAGCTGTTTTTT. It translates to CASTGQGGLGELFF.

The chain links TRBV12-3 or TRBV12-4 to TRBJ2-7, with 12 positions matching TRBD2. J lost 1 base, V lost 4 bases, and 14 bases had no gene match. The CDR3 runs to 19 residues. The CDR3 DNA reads TGTGCCAGCAGTTCAAAAAGCCGGCTAGCGGGAGGGATTTCCTACGAGCAGTACTTC. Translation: CASSSKSRLAGGISYEQYF.